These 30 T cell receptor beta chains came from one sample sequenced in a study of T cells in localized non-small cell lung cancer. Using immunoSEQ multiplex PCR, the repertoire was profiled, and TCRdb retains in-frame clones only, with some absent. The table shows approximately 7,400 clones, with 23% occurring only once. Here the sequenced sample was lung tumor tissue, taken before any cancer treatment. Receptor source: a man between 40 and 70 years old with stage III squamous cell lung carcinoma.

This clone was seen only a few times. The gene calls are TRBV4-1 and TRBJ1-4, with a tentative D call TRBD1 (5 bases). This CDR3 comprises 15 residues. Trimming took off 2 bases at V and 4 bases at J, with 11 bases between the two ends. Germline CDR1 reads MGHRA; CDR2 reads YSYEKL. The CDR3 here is CASSQFGGGNEKLFF. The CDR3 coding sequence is TGCGCCAGCAGCCAATTTGGTGGGGGTAATGAAAAACTGTTTTTT.

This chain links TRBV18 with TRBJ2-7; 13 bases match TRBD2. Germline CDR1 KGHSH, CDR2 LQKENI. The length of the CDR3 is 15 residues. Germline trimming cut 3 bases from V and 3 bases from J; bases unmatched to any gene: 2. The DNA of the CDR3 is TGTGCCAGCTCACCGGGACTAGCGGGGATCTACGAGCAGTACTTC. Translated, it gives CASSPGLAGIYEQYF.

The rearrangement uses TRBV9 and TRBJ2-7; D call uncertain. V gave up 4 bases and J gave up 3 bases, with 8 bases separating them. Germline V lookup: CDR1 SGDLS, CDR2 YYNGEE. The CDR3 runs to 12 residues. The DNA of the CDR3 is TGTGCCAGCAGCCCAGGCGTCTACGAGCAGTACTTC. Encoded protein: CASSPGVYEQYF.

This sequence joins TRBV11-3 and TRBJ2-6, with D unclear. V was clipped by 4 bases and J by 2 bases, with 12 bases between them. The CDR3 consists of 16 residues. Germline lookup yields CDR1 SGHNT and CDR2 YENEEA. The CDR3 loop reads CASSSPIRTGANVLTF. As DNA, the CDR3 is TGTGCCAGCAGCTCCCCAATTAGGACTGGGGCCAACGTCCTGACTTTC.

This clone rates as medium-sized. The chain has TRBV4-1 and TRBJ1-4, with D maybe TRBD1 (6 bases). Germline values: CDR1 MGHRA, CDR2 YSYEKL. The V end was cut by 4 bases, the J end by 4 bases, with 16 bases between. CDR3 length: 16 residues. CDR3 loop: CASSLDGGRHNEKLFF. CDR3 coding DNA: TGCGCCAGCAGCCTAGATGGGGGGCGGCATAATGAAAAACTGTTTTTT.

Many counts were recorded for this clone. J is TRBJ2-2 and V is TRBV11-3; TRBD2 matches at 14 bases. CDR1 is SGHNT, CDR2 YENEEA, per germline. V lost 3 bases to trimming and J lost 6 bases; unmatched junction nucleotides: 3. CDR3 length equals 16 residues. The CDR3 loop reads CASSLGLAGAAGELFF. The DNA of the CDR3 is TGTGCCAGCAGCTTGGGACTAGCGGGGGCGGCCGGGGAGCTGTTTTTT.

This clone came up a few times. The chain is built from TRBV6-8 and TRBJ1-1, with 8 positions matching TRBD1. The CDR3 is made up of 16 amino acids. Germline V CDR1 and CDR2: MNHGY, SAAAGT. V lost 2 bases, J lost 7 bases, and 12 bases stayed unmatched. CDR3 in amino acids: CASSYPLSGGVYEAFF. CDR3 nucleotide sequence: TGTGCCAGCAGTTACCCCCTGTCAGGGGGCGTGTATGAAGCTTTCTTT.

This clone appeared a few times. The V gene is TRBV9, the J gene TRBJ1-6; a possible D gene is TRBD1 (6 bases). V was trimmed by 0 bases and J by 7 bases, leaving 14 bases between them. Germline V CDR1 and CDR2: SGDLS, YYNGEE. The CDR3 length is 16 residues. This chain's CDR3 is CASSVGEGGSNSPLHF. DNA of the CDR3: TGTGCCAGCAGCGTAGGGGAAGGGGGATCAAATTCACCCCTCCACTTT.

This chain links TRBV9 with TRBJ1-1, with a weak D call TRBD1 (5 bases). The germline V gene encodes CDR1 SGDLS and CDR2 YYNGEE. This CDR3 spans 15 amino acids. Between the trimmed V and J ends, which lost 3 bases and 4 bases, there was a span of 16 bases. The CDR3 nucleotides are TGTGCCAGCAGCGGAGGGGCGGGGTCCGGCACTGAAGCTTTCTTT. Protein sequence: CASSGGAGSGTEAFF.

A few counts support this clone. The chain's CDR3 is CASRERDPDTQYF. The CDR3 bases are TGTGCCAGCAGAGAGCGGGATCCGGATACGCAGTATTTT. The chain is built from TRBV6-8 and TRBJ2-3, with TRBD2 matching over 7 bases. The CDR3 has 13 residues. Germline V CDR1 and CDR2: MNHGY, SAAAGT. The junction had 6 bases not matched to a gene; V was cut back by 6 bases and J by 6 bases.

The CDR3 DNA reads as TGCGCCAGCAGCCAAGTGTTATTGAATTCACCCCTCCACTTT. Translation: CASSQVLLNSPLHF. J is TRBJ1-6 and V is TRBV23-1, with no clear D. Being an ORF, TRBV23-1 has a function that is uncertain. Trimming removed 6 bases from V and 7 bases from J, with 13 bases in between. The CDR3 consists of 14 residues.

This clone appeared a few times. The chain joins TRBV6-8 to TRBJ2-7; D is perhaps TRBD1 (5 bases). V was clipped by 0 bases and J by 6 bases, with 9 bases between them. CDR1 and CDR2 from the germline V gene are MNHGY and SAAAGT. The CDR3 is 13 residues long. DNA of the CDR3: TGTGCCAGCAGTTACTCAGACAGAGGCGAGCAGTACTTC. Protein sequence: CASSYSDRGEQYF.

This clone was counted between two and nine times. This CDR3 reads CATHGQADQPQHF. CDR3 nucleotides: TGTGCCACACACGGACAGGCAGATCAGCCCCAGCATTTT. This chain uses TRBV6-8 with TRBJ1-5; the match to TRBD1 covers 7 bases. This CDR3 has 13 amino acids. Per the germline V gene, CDR1 is MNHGY and CDR2 is SAAAGT. V lost 10 bases, J lost 5 bases, and 8 bases stayed unmatched.

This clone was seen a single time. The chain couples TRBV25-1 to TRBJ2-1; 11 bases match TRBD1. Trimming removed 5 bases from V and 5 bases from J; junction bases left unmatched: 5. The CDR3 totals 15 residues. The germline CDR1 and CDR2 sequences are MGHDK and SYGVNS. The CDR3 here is CASSKLDRGHNEQFF. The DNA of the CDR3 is TGTGCCAGCAGTAAGTTGGACAGGGGGCACAATGAGCAGTTCTTC.

The CDR3 coding sequence is TGTGCCAGTAGTGGCGGGGGCGGAAAGCGGTCCCAGTACTTC. It is translated as CASSGGGGKRSQYF. This chain uses TRBV19 with TRBJ2-5; maybe TRBD2 (7 bases). The V gene lost 5 bases and the J gene lost 9 bases, with 19 bases spanning the gap. There are 14 residues in the CDR3. Per the germline V gene, CDR1 is LNHDA and CDR2 is SQIVND (reference sequence). The full variable domain, its missing parts supplied by reference TRBV19 and TRBJ2-5, is DGGITQSPKYLFRKEGQNVTLSCEQNLNHDAMYWYRQDPGQGLRLIYYSQIVNDFQKGDIAEGYSVSREKKESFPLTVTSAQKNPTAFYLCASSGGGGKRSQYFGPGTRLLVL.

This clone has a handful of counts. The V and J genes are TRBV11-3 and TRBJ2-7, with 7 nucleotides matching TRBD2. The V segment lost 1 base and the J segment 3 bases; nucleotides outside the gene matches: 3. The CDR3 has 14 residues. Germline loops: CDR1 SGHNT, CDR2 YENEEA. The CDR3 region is CASSLGGGNYEQYF. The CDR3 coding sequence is TGTGCCAGCAGCTTAGGGGGAGGGAACTACGAGCAGTACTTC.

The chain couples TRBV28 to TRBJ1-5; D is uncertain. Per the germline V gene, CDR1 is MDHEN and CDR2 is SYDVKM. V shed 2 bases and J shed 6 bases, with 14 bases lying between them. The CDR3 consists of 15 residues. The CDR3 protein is CASSLPSTYPQPQHF. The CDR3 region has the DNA TGTGCCAGCAGTTTACCCTCGACATACCCTCAGCCCCAGCATTTT.

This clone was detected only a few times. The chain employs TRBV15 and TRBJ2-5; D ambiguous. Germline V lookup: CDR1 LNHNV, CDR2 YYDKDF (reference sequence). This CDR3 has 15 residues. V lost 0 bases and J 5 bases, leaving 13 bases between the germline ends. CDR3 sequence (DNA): TGTGCCACCAGCAGAGATTTGTCATACGGGGAGACCCAGTACTTC. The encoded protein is CATSRDLSYGETQYF.

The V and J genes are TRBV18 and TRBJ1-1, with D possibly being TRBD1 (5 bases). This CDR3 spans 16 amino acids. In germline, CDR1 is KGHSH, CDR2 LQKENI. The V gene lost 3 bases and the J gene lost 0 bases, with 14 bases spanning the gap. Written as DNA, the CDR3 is TGTGCCAGCTCACCTCGAGGGGTTTTAGTGAACACTGAAGCTTTCTTT. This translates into CASSPRGVLVNTEAFF.

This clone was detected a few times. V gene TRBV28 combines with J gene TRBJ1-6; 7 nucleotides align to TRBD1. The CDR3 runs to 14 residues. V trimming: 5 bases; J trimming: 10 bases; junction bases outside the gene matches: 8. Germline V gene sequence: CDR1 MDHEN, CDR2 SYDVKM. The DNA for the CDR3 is TGTGCCAGCAGTGTAAGACAGGGCGGATCACCCCTCCACTTT. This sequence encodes CASSVRQGGSPLHF.

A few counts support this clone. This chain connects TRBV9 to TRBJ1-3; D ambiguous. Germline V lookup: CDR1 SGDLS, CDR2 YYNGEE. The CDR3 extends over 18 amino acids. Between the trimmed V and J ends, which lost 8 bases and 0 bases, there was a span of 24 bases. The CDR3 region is CARDFAGRKFSSGNTIYF. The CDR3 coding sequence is TGTGCCAGAGATTTCGCCGGGAGAAAATTCAGCTCTGGAAACACCATATATTTT. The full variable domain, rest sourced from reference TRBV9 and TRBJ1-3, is DSGVTQTPKHLITATGQRVTLRCSPRSGDLSVYWYQQSLDQGLQFLIQYYNGEERAKGNILERFSAQQFPDLHSELNLSSLELGDSALYFCARDFAGRKFSSGNTIYFGEGSWLTVV.

The CDR3 region has the DNA TGCAGCGTTGATGGGATGGGAAAATATTACAATGAGCAGTTCTTC. It specifies CSVDGMGKYYNEQFF. The chain uses TRBV29-1 and TRBJ2-1; no firm D call. The CDR3 extends over 15 amino acids. Germline CDR1 SQVTM, CDR2 ANQGSEA. Trimming left V 3 bases short and J 4 bases short, with 16 bases between.

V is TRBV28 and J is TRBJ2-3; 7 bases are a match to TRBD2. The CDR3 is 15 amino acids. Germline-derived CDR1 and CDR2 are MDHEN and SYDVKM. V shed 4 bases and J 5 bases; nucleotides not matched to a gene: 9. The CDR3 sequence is CASSSPGRVGDTQYF. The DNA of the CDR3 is TGTGCCAGCAGTTCCCCGGGGAGGGTGGGAGATACGCAGTATTTT.

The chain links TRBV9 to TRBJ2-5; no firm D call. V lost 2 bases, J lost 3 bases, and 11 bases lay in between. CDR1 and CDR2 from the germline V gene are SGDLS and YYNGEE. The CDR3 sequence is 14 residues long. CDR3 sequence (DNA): TGTGCCAGCAGCGTCTCGGGCTTGAAAGAGACCCAGTACTTC. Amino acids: CASSVSGLKETQYF. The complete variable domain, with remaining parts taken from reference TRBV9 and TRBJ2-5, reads DSGVTQTPKHLITATGQRVTLRCSPRSGDLSVYWYQQSLDQGLQFLIQYYNGEERAKGNILERFSAQQFPDLHSELNLSSLELGDSALYFCASSVSGLKETQYFGPGTRLLVL.

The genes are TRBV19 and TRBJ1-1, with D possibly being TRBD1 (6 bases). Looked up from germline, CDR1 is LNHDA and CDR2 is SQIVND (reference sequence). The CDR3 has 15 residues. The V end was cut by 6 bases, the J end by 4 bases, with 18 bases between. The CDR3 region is CASSPMAGETTEAFF. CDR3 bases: TGTGCCAGTAGCCCAATGGCAGGGGAGACCACTGAAGCTTTCTTT.

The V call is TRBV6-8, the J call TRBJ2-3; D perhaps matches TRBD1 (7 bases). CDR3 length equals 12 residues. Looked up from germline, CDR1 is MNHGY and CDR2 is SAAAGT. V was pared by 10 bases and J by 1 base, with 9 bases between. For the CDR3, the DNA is TGTGCCATCAGGGGGGGCACAGATACGCAGTATTTT. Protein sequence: CAIRGGTDTQYF.

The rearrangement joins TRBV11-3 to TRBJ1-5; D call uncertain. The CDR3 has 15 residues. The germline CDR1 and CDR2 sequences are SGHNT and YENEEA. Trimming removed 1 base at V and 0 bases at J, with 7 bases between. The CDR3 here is CASSLVGFSNQPQHF. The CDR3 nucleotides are TGTGCCAGCAGCTTAGTGGGCTTTAGCAATCAGCCCCAGCATTTT.

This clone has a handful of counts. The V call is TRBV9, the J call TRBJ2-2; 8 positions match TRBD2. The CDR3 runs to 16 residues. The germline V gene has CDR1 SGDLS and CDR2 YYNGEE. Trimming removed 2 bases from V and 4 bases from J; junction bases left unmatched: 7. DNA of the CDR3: TGTGCCAGCAGCGTCAGAGCGGGGGCGGGCACCGGGGAGCTGTTTTTT. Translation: CASSVRAGAGTGELFF.

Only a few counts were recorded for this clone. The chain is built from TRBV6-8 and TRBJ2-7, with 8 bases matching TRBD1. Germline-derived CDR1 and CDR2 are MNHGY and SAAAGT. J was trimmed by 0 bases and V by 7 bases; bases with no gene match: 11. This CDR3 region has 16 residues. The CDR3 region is CASNPQGQVNSYEQYF. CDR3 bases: TGTGCCAGCAACCCTCAGGGACAGGTGAACTCCTACGAGCAGTACTTC.

The CDR3 sequence is CASSSNARSYNEQFF. The DNA of the CDR3 is TGTGCCAGCAGTTCAAACGCCCGCTCCTACAATGAGCAGTTCTTC. The genes are TRBV25-1 and TRBJ2-1; D remains unclear. Per the germline V gene, CDR1 is MGHDK and CDR2 is SYGVNS. V was shortened by 5 bases and J by 0 bases, with 11 bases between the two germline ends. CDR3 length: 15 amino acids. The full variable domain, its missing parts supplied by reference TRBV25-1 and TRBJ2-1, is EADIYQTPRYLVIGTGKKITLECSQTMGHDKMYWYQQDPGMELHLIHYSYGVNSTEKGDLSSESTVSRIRTEHFPLTLESARPSHTSQYLCASSSNARSYNEQFFGPGTRLTVL.